The 17 T cell receptor beta chains presented below share a single source sample, sequenced in a study of shared clonotypes between healthy human individuals (dated by TCRdb to the early 2020s). The library was generated by the immunoSEQ multiplex PCR assay. What TCRdb holds here is the immuneACCESS table cut down to in-frame rearrangements. Part of the clones is not present; checked against another copy, under half of the missing clones reflect an unresolved V gene, and the others are unexplained. For this sample the table gives 450,000 or so clones, of which 60% to 80% were detected only once. Of the sample, more than 10% falls within the top ten clones. Sequenced input: PBMCs. These receptors were taken from a woman aged 40-49 years in good health. Some clones in this sample may be carry-over from other donors' samples.

The CDR3 DNA reads TGTGCCAGCAGTGAACTAGGGAGCGGGACCCCCTACGAGCAGTACTTC. It codes for CASSELGSGTPYEQYF. The rearrangement links TRBV25-1 to TRBJ2-7, with 7 bases aligning to TRBD2. CDR1 and CDR2 (germline): MGHDK, SYGVNS. The CDR3 runs 16 residues. With 2 bases clipped from V and 2 bases from J, the junction kept 9 bases outside the gene matches.

This clone was detected ten times or more. Written as DNA, the CDR3 is TGCGCCAGCAGCTTGGTGGGTGAAGCGAAGAACACCGGGGAGCTGTTTTTT. Protein sequence: CASSLVGEAKNTGELFF. This rearrangement joins TRBV5-1 to TRBJ2-2; no definite D call. CDR1 SGHRS and CDR2 YFSETQ come from the germline V gene. V was clipped by 0 bases and J by 1 base, with 13 bases between them. This CDR3 is 17 amino acids long. The full variable domain, its missing parts supplied by reference TRBV5-1 and TRBJ2-2, is KAGVTQTPRYLIKTRGQQVTLSCSPISGHRSVSWYQQTPGQGLQFLFEYFSETQRNKGNFPGRFSGRQFSNSRSEMNVSTLELGDSALYLCASSLVGEAKNTGELFFGEGSRLTVL.

This chain uses TRBV10-3 with TRBJ2-1; 15 bases map to TRBD2. CDR1 is ENHRY and CDR2 is SYGVKD in the germline V gene. V lost 10 bases to trimming and J lost 7 bases; unmatched junction nucleotides: 8. The CDR3 runs 15 residues. The CDR3 sequence is CATTGGLAGGNEQFF. In DNA, the CDR3 is TGTGCCACGACAGGGGGACTAGCGGGAGGTAATGAGCAGTTCTTC.

This chain links TRBV5-1 with TRBJ1-1; the match to TRBD1 covers 10 bases. This CDR3 region has 15 residues. The germline gives CDR1 SGHRS, CDR2 YFSETQ. V shed 0 bases, J shed 5 bases, and the junction held 4 bases outside the gene matches. The CDR3 loop is CASSLGQGAITEAFF. In DNA form, the CDR3 reads TGCGCCAGCAGCTTGGGACAGGGGGCGATTACTGAAGCTTTCTTT.

The chain links TRBV6-1 to TRBJ1-1; D gene ambiguous. The CDR3 totals 14 residues. Germline V gene lookup returns CDR1 MNHNS and CDR2 SASEGT. Trimming removed 6 bases from V and 3 bases from J, with 14 bases in between. The CDR3 spells CASSQFAGDTEAFF. In DNA, the CDR3 is TGTGCCAGCAGCCAATTCGCCGGGGACACTGAAGCTTTCTTT.

The chain joins TRBV5-4 to TRBJ1-4, with D maybe TRBD1 (5 bases). In germline, CDR1 is SGHNT, CDR2 YYREEE (reference sequence). Trimming took 1 base from V and 8 from J, leaving 18 bases between them. The CDR3 is 16 residues long. The DNA for the CDR3 is TGTGCCAGCAGCTTGACAGGAATGGAGAGGGGAGAAAAACTGTTTTTT. Translated: CASSLTGMERGEKLFF.

This sequence joins TRBV7-9 and TRBJ2-1; TRBD1 is a possible D gene (6 bases). CDR1 and CDR2 from the germline V gene are SEHNR and FQNEAQ (reference sequence). The CDR3 consists of 13 residues. V was clipped by 5 bases and J by 9 bases, with 14 bases between them. This CDR3 is CASSPSGRGEQFF. The DNA of the CDR3 is TGTGCCAGCAGCCCCTCGGGCAGGGGTGAGCAGTTCTTC.

The rearrangement joins TRBV4-1 to TRBJ2-6, with D hard to call. The CDR3 is 16 amino acids. Germline CDR1 and CDR2: MGHRA and YSYEKL. V was clipped by 1 base and J by 0 bases, with 7 bases between them. In DNA, the CDR3 is TGCGCCAGCAGCCAAGGAGGAGTCTCTGGGGCCAACGTCCTGACTTTC. Its protein product is CASSQGGVSGANVLTF.

This chain connects TRBV5-4 to TRBJ2-5, with D perhaps matching TRBD2 (6 bases). Between the trimmed V and J ends, which lost 5 bases and 5 bases, there was a span of 16 bases. From germline, CDR1 is SGHNT and CDR2 YYREEE (reference sequence). There are 14 residues in the CDR3. The CDR3 DNA reads TGTGCCAGCAGGCCAGATAAGGCGGGGGAGACCCAGTACTTC. The encoded protein is CASRPDKAGETQYF.

Details on this clone: A far more abundant clone sits one base away, making this likely a read error. This chain links TRBV5-4 with TRBJ2-5, with 7 nucleotides matching TRBD1. Germline assignment: CDR1 SGHNT and CDR2 YYREEE (reference sequence). The CDR3 is 14 amino acids. The CDR3 bases are TGTGCCAGCAGCTGGGACAGCTACCAAGAGACCCTGTACTTC. It is translated as CASSWDSYQETLYF.

V usage is TRBV7-8 and J usage is TRBJ2-7; D unresolved. Germline CDR1 and CDR2: SGHVS and FQNEAQ. This CDR3 contains 13 residues. Trimming left V 6 bases short and J 3 bases short, with 12 bases between. The CDR3: CASRPRTIYEQYF. CDR3 DNA: TGTGCCAGCAGGCCCCGAACGATCTACGAGCAGTACTTC.

The chain is built from TRBV11-2 and TRBJ2-7; D is unresolved. The germline gives CDR1 SGHAT, CDR2 FQNNGV. V was shortened by 2 bases and J by 2 bases, with 13 bases between the two germline ends. CDR3 size: 15 residues. The CDR3 sequence: CASSLSLVGPYEQYF. In DNA, the CDR3 is TGTGCCAGCAGCTTATCCTTGGTGGGCCCCTACGAGCAGTACTTC.

The rearrangement joins TRBV5-1 to TRBJ2-5, with 11 bases matching TRBD2. The CDR3 has 16 amino acids. Trimming cost V 0 bases and J 3 bases; bases outside gene matches: 4. Germline CDR1 reads SGHRS; CDR2 reads YFSETQ. In DNA, the CDR3 is TGCGCCAGCAGCTTGGATAGCGGGAGGGCCGAAGAGACCCAGTACTTC. It translates to CASSLDSGRAEETQYF. Looking up the rest from reference TRBV5-1 and TRBJ2-5 gives the full variable domain: KAGVTQTPRYLIKTRGQQVTLSCSPISGHRSVSWYQQTPGQGLQFLFEYFSETQRNKGNFPGRFSGRQFSNSRSEMNVSTLELGDSALYLCASSLDSGRAEETQYFGPGTRLLVL.

Notes on this clone: At the DNA level, this CDR3 is encoded by other sequences in the same sample as well. This chain uses TRBV29-1 with TRBJ2-7; D possibly corresponds to TRBD2 (6 bases). Germline loops: CDR1 SQVTM, CDR2 ANQGSEA. Trimming took 6 bases from V and 0 from J, leaving 12 bases between them. The CDR3 runs to 13 residues. The CDR3 is CSVSRGSSYEQYF. The CDR3 DNA is TGCAGCGTCAGCCGGGGGAGCTCCTACGAGCAGTACTTC.

The V call is TRBV7-9, the J call TRBJ2-1; D is undetermined. The CDR3 has 13 residues. V was pared by 1 base and J by 6 bases, with 7 bases between. CDR1 and CDR2 (germline): SEHNR, FQNEAQ (reference sequence). CDR3: CASSLGRSNEQFF. In nucleotides, the CDR3 is TGTGCCAGCAGCTTAGGCAGGTCCAATGAGCAGTTCTTC. Filled out from reference TRBV7-9 and TRBJ2-1, the complete variable domain reads DTGVSQNPRHKITKRGQNVTFRCDPISEHNRLYWYRQTLGQGPEFLTYFQNEAQLEKSRLLSDRFSAERPKGSFSTLEIQRTEQGDSAMYLCASSLGRSNEQFFGPGTRLTVL.

This rearrangement joins TRBV15 to TRBJ2-5; D perhaps matches TRBD1 (6 bases). This CDR3 region has 15 residues. Trimming stripped 4 bases from V and 1 base from J, with 13 bases between. Per the germline V gene, CDR1 is LNHNV and CDR2 is YYDKDF (reference sequence). Here the CDR3 DNA reads TGTGCCACCAGCACAACTGGGACATCCCAAGAGACCCAGTACTTC. The encoded protein is CATSTTGTSQETQYF.

The V call is TRBV18, the J call TRBJ2-7; D unresolved. Germline loops: CDR1 KGHSH, CDR2 LQKENI. The CDR3 spans 14 residues. Trimming took off 0 bases at V and 1 base at J, with 7 bases between the two ends. CDR3 protein: CASSPPVRSYEQYF. DNA of the CDR3: TGTGCCAGCTCACCACCGGTCCGGTCCTACGAGCAGTACTTC. Combining the CDR3 with reference TRBV18 and TRBJ2-7 gives the whole variable domain NAGVMQNPRHLVRRRGQEARLRCSPMKGHSHVYWYRQLPEEGLKFMVYLQKENIIDESGMPKERFSAEFPKEGPSILRIQQVVRGDSAAYFCASSPPVRSYEQYFGPGTRLTVT.